The clone carrying this TCR beta chain was seen ten or more times. The antigen is not known. With a J-beta primer mix and a sample-barcoded 5' primer, a second PCR ran about 7 to 11 cycles. TCRdb reprocessed the 5' RACE reads via MiXCR and lists one record per CDR3 protein. The table lists hundreds of thousands of distinct CDR3 sequences, less than 35% of them singletons. The sample comes from a study of blood T cells in healthy people across ages. The study's findings and limits: More naive CD4+ cells and higher diversity were found in long-lived than in aged donors. Estimated diversity that came from one million T cells was considered an underestimate.

The people who gave samples were healthy Caucasians from Russia, aged roughly 6 to 100. The CDR3 has 16 residues. V was pared by 2 bases and J by 1 base, with 12 bases between. Germline values: CDR1 SGHAT, CDR2 FQNNGV. This sequence was found in a woman older than 75 in good health. The V and J genes are TRBV11-2 and TRBJ2-4, with D unclear. Material: blood. CDR3 in amino acids: CASSLRADFAKNIQYF. In DNA form, the CDR3 reads TGTGCCAGCAGCTTAAGGGCAGACTTTGCCAAAAACATTCAGTACTTC.